This TCR beta chain was identified in a study of PD-L1 blockade in urothelial cancer (dated by TCRdb to 2016 to 2017). A note on the overall study: All patients started therapy in the mid-2010s and received atezolizumab 1,200 mg intravenously every 3 weeks. About 90% of the roughly 29 patients were identified as males with urothelial cancer of bladder origin, and a prior smoking history was reported by 18 of 29 patients. Patients had an ECOG performance status of 0 or 1 and had received between 0 and 3 prior chemotherapy regimens. Blood samples were analyzed 3 weeks after the start of treatment (second dose) and 6 weeks after the start of treatment. A median of roughly 140,000 T cells and fewer than 85,000 unique TCRs was obtained from blood samples, and a median clonality of around 0.08 was observed. An exploratory multi-omic analysis was conducted of the somatic, immune and clinical correlates of response to PD-L1 blockade with atezolizumab in urothelial cancer. Pretreatment tumor samples, along with matched peripheral blood collected serially before and after atezolizumab treatment, underwent TCR sequencing. Durable clinical benefit meant progression-free survival longer than 6 months, and TCR features were also tested against progression-free and overall survival. Whole exome sequencing and RNA sequencing of pretreatment tumors were performed alongside TCR sequencing in the same patients. Roughly 10 patients reached durable clinical benefit, while some 20 patients did not. Twenty-nine patients had pretreatment blood TCR-seq, about 25 had at least one posttreatment blood collection, and about 25 had tumor TCR-seq.

Points on this clone: This clone's antigen is unknown. Base qualities are not provided; no much larger clone lies one nucleotide away.

Study-level results and caveats: A pretreatment peripheral blood TCR clonality below the median was linked to improved progression-free and overall survival. Because the sample size was small (n ≈ 30) and many exploratory analyses were performed, the results are intended to be hypothesis-generating. Greater expansion of tumor-associated TCR clones in peripheral blood 3 weeks after the start of treatment was observed in patients with durable benefit (n ≈ 22, p = 0.022).

Reading the label with the study, this specimen's time point is: pretreatment peripheral blood. The cohort included roughly 29 patients with locally advanced or metastatic urothelial carcinoma who were treated at Memorial Sloan Kettering on a trial protocol. Peripheral blood mononuclear cells were collected from each patient pretreatment and during treatment, giving between 1 and 8 total time points per patient. The Qiagen DNeasy Blood extraction kit was used to purify genomic DNA from total PBMCs and from tumor samples. PBMCs were collected pretreatment and during treatment, and were isolated and stored as previously described. Reading from cysteine to phenylalanine, the CDR3 counts 13 amino acids. Solely the CDR3 DNA is kept, with 39 bases framed from the first base. Compared with germline, V lacks 4 bases and J lacks 2 bases; bases without a gene match: 4. Via the germline V gene (reference sequence), CDR1 is GTSNPN and CDR2 SVGIG.

To estimate absolute template abundance from read counts, synthetic TCR analog templates were spiked into each PCR. The immunoSEQ assay used bias-controlled V and J gene primers to amplify TCRbeta CDR3 regions from genomic DNA. Sequencing of rearranged TCRbeta segments was done at approximately 20X coverage. Turning to the authors' computational methods: Clustering was used to correct sequencing errors, and CDR3s were annotated against IMGT so that V, D and J genes could be assigned. Out-of-frame and stop-codon sequences were excluded, and only productive TCRbeta rearrangements were used in downstream analyses. To compute clonality, Shannon entropy was normalized by the log of the number of unique productive sequences and then subtracted from one. Clones differing between time points or between blood and tumor were identified using Fisher's exact test with Benjamini-Hochberg correction, with an adjusted p below 0.01 applied as the threshold. TCRdb retrieved this table from immuneACCESS and kept in-frame rearrangements only. Not all clones are present; in checked studies, unresolved V genes account for under half, and no reason is known for the remainder. Clone size and the V and J calls come from that table; the DNA yielded D and trimming. Here the sample has more than 75,000 clones; 65% to 85% occur a single time. The ten largest clones take up over 2% of the sample.

The source is a man between 60 and 70 years old with urothelial cancer. Here the chain combines TRBV30 and TRBJ1-2; TRBD1 agrees with 7 junctional bases. Specimen: PBMCs, collected around atezolizumab (anti-PD-L1) treatment. Here the CDR3 is given as CAWTGGFNYGYTF. The nucleotides read TGTGCCTGGACAGGGGGGTTCAACTATGGCTACACCTTC.